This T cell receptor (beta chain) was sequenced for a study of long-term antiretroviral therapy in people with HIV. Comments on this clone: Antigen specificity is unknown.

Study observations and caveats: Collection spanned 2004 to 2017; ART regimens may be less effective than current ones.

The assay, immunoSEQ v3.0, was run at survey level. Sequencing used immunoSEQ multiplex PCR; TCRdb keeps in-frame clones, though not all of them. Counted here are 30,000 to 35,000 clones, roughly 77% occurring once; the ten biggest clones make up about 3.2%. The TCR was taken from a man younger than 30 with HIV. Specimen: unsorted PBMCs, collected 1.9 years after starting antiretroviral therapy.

CDR3 nucleotides: TGCAGTGTAGAAAGCTCCTACGAGCAGTACGTC. It codes for CSVESSYEQYV. This chain links TRBV20-1 with TRBJ2-7; no firm D call. This CDR3 contains 11 residues. Germline lookup yields CDR1 DFQATT and CDR2 SNEGSKA (reference sequence). Trimming left V 7 bases short and J 0 bases short, with 7 bases between.